A single sample is the source of the 2 T cell receptor beta chains below, sequenced in a study of blood T cell repertoires in COVID-19. Method: immunoSEQ multiplex PCR; TCRdb's copy keeps in-frame clones and lacks some. Of a few hundred thousand clones listed, approximately 86% are singletons. The sequenced sample consisted of PBMCs or T cells enriched from blood (not recorded which). The receptor set was obtained from a woman aged 25 to 39 who had been exposed to COVID-19.

The rearrangement uses TRBV19 and TRBJ2-1, with 7 bases aligning to TRBD1. Germline CDR1 and CDR2: LNHDA and SQIVND (reference sequence). V gave up 5 bases and J gave up 5 bases; unmatched junction bases: 9. CDR3 length: 15 amino acids. CDR3 coding DNA: TGTGCCAGTAGTTTACCGGGACAGCTTAACAATGAGCAGTTCTTC. Protein product: CASSLPGQLNNEQFF.

This clone was seen a handful of times. This CDR3 is CASSLGTPKNYGYTF. In DNA form, the CDR3 reads TGTGCCAGCAGCTTAGGGACACCTAAGAACTATGGCTACACCTTC. V gene TRBV7-9 combines with J gene TRBJ1-2; a possible D gene is TRBD1 (5 bases). The germline gives CDR1 SEHNR, CDR2 FQNEAQ (reference sequence). The CDR3 covers 15 residues. Trimming removed 1 base from V and 2 bases from J, with 11 bases in between. Complete variable domain (other parts from reference TRBV7-9 and TRBJ1-2): DTGVSQNPRHKITKRGQNVTFRCDPISEHNRLYWYRQTLGQGPEFLTYFQNEAQLEKSRLLSDRFSAERPKGSFSTLEIQRTEQGDSAMYLCASSLGTPKNYGYTFGSGTRLTVV.